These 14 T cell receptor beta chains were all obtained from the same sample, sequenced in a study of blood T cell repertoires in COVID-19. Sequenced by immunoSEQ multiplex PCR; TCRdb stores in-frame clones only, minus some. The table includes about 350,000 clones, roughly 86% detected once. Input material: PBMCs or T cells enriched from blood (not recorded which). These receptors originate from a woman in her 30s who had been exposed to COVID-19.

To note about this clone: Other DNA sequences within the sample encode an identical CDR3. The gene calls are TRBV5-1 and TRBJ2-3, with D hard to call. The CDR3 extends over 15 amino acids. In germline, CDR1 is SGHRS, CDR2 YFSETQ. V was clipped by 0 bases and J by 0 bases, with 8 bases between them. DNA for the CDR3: TGCGCCAGCAGCTTGGATGGCGGAAGCACAGATACGCAGTATTTT. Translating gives CASSLDGGSTDTQYF.

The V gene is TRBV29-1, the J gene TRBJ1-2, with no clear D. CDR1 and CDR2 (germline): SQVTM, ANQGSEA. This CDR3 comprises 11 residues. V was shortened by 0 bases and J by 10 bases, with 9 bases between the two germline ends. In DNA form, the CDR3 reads TGCAGCGTTGAAGATTTGGACTTCTACACCTTC. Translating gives CSVEDLDFYTF.

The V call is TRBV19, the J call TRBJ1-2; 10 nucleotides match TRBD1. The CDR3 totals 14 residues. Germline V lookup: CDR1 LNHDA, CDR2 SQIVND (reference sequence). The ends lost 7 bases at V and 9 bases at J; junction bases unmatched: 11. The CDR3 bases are TGTGCCAGTACCAACCGGGGGACAGGGGATCGCTACACCTTC. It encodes CASTNRGTGDRYTF.

The CDR3: CASSLDRGSGPYEQYF. CDR3 nucleotide sequence: TGTGCCAGCAGCTTAGATCGGGGTAGCGGACCCTACGAGCAGTACTTC. V gene TRBV11-2 combines with J gene TRBJ2-7; a possible D gene is TRBD2 (6 bases). V gave up 0 bases and J gave up 2 bases, with 14 bases separating them. The germline CDR1 and CDR2 sequences are SGHAT and FQNNGV. The CDR3 covers 16 residues.

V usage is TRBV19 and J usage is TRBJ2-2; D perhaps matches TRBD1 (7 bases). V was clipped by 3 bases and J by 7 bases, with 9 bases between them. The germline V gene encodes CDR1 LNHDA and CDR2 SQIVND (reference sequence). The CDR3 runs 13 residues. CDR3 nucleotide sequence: TGTGCCAGTAGTATGCAGGGGGGCGGGGAGCTGTTTTTT. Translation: CASSMQGGGELFF.

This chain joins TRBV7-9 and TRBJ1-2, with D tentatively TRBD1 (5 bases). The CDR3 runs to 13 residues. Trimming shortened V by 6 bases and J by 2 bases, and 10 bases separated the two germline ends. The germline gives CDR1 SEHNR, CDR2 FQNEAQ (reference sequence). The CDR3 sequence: CASSTDRNYGYTF. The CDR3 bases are TGTGCCAGCAGTACCGACAGAAACTATGGCTACACCTTC.

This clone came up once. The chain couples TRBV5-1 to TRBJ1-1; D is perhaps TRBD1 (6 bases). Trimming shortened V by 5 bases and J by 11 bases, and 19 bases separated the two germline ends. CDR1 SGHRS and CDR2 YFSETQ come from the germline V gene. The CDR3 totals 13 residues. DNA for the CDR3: TGCGCCAGCAGTCCTGATAACGGACAGTTGGCTTTCTTT. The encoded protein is CASSPDNGQLAFF. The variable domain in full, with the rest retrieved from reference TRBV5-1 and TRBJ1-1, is KAGVTQTPRYLIKTRGQQVTLSCSPISGHRSVSWYQQTPGQGLQFLFEYFSETQRNKGNFPGRFSGRQFSNSRSEMNVSTLELGDSALYLCASSPDNGQLAFFGQGTRLTVV.

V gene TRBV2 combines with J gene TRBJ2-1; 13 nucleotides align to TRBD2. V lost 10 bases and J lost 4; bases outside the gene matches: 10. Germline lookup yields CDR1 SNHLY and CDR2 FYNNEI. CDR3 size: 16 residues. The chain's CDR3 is CANLGGLAGQYNEQFF. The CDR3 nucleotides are TGTGCCAACTTGGGGGGACTAGCGGGACAGTACAATGAGCAGTTCTTC.

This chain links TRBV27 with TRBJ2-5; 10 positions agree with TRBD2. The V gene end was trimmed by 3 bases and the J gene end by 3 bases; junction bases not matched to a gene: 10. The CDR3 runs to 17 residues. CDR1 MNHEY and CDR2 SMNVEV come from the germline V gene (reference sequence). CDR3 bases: TGTGCCAGCAGTTTGTTAAGGGCCGGGACTAGCGAAGAGACCCAGTACTTC. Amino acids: CASSLLRAGTSEETQYF.

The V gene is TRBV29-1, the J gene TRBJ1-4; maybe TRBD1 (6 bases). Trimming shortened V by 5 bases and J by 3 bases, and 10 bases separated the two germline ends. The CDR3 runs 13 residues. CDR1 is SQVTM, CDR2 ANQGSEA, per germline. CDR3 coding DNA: TGCAGCGTTTACAGGGAATCTAATGAAAAACTGTTTTTT. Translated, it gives CSVYRESNEKLFF. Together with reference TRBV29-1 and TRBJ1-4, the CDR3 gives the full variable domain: SAVISQKPSRDICQRGTSLTIQCQVDSQVTMMFWYRQQPGQSLTLIATANQGSEATYESGFVIDKFPISRPNLTFSTLTVSNMSPEDSSIYLCSVYRESNEKLFFGSGTQLSVL.

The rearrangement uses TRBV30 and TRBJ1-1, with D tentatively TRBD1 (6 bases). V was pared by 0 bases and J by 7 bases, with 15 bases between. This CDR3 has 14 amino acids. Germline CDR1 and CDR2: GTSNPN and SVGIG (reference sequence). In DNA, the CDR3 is TGTGCCTGGAGTGTAGATCAGGGGCCCATTGAAGCTTTCTTT. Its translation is CAWSVDQGPIEAFF.

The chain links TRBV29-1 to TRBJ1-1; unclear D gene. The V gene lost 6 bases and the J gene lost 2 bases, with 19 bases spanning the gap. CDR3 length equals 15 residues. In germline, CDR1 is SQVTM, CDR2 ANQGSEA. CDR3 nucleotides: TGCAGCGTCCTAGCCACTTCGGGAGCCAACACTGAAGCTTTCTTT. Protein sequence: CSVLATSGANTEAFF.

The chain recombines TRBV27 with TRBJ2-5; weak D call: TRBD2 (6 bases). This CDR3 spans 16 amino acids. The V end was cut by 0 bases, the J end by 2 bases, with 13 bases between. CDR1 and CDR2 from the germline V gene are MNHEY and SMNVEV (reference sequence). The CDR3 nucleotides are TGTGCCAGCAGTTTATCTGGCGGGACGCCTCAAGAGACCCAGTACTTC. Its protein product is CASSLSGGTPQETQYF.

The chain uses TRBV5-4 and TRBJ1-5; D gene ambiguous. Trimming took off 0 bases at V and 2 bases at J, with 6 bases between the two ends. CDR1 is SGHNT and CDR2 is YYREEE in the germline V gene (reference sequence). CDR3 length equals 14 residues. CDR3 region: CASSLGVGNQPQHF. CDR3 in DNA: TGTGCCAGCAGCTTGGGAGTGGGCAATCAGCCCCAGCATTTT.